The T cell receptor beta chain described here comes from a study of cytomegalovirus exposure and HLA in healthy donors. Germline V gives CDR1 SGDLS, CDR2 YYNGEE. This CDR3 comprises 13 residues. V lost 4 bases, J lost 1 base, and 9 bases lay in between. The protocol was immunoSEQ multiplex PCR, while the TCRdb copy is restricted to in-frame clones and leaves out a portion. The data contain roughly 310,000 clones, 70% to 90% of them singletons. The specimen was PBMCs. This sequence originates from a man younger than 45 in good health and CMV-seronegative. This chain connects TRBV9 to TRBJ2-7; no reliable D call. CDR3 in amino acids: CASSPPGSYEQYF. The DNA for the CDR3 is TGTGCCAGCAGCCCCCCAGGATCCTACGAGCAGTACTTC.